This T cell receptor (beta chain) was documented in a study of T cells in Graves' hyperthyroidism and ophthalmopathy. Amplified TCR beta CDR3 regions came from RNA transcripts. With the HTBI primer set, the TCR CDR3 went through a first round of RT-PCR. One entry per CDR3 protein results from TCRdb running MiXCR on the multiplex PCR reads. The sample gives some 620,000 distinct CDR3 sequences, around 15% of which show up once; 3.5% to 4% is in the top ten. Calling Graves' hyperthyroidism stable meant ophthalmopathy did not progress within 18 months. Germline V gene sequence: CDR1 PRHDT, CDR2 FYEKMQ (reference sequence). The CDR3 spans 15 residues. V lost 5 bases and J lost 1, with 15 bases in between.

The material sequenced was blood. J is TRBJ2-7 and V is TRBV13; no clear D gene. The receptor's source is a woman aged 25-40 years with Graves' hyperthyroidism. The CDR3 coding sequence is TGTGCCAGCAGCCTCCTCCCGATTAATTCCTACGAGCAGTACTTC. This sequence encodes CASSLLPINSYEQYF.